Detailed here is one T cell receptor (beta chain). This clone was seen only once. Its antigen is not yet known. There are no base qualities to consult, and no much larger clone falls within one base. TCR beta CDR3 regions were sequenced from DNA using the immunoSEQ Assay. As for the authors' bioinformatics: T cell density was computed as TCR beta template counts normalized to usable DNA estimated by amplifying housekeeping genes. Richness was estimated with the preseqR package, extrapolating to 400,000 templates for PBMC samples and 120,000 templates for tissue samples. Clonality was defined as one minus Pielou's evenness. Differential abundance testing on productive amino-acid clonotypes, with a minimum total count of 5 and an alpha of 0.1, was used to identify tissue-enriched TCRs. Repertoire overlap between compartments was quantified with the Jaccard Index and Morisita Overlap Index. GLIPH grouped TCR beta CDR3s together with public tetramer-defined viral CDR3s, and a viral motif had to include at least three viral sequences and show V-gene enrichment. TCRdb holds this immuneACCESS table with in-frame rearrangements only. Some clones are missing; in checked studies, unresolved V genes explain under half, and the rest has no known cause. That table supplies the V and J calls and clone size; D and trimming were determined from the DNA. The sample profile shows tens of thousands of clones; over 75% of them were found once. The ten most abundant clones make up 17% of the sample.

At diagnosis, tumor, uninvolved tumor-adjacent lung and peripheral blood were collected and then preserved as a mix of FFPE and fresh-frozen material. Blood samples were analyzed as peripheral blood mononuclear cells for TCR repertoire profiling. This specimen comes from a study of T cells in localized non-small cell lung cancer (dated by TCRdb to between 2020 and 2021). For the study in its entirety: The study examined T cell repertoires in a few hundred patients with early-stage NSCLC and compared tumors with uninvolved tumor-adjacent lungs. Of the NSCLC patients, 120 to 150 were male and around 97 were female, and the mean age was about 69 years. The cohort consisted of under 300 treatment-naive NSCLC patients whose localized lung tumors had been resected. Broader findings and caveats from the paper: Because of the exploratory design, TCR variables were selected using unadjusted p-values without false-discovery rate correction. Higher blood T cell density associated with longer overall survival, while higher adjacent-lung clonality associated with shorter survival. Multi-region tumor sequencing was not performed, so intratumor heterogeneity could not be excluded. A median of roughly 58 of the top 100 tumor clones were detected in paired uninvolved adjacent lung, and around 30 of these tumor clones were also found among the top 100 clones of the paired uninvolved adjacent lung. Uninvolved tumor-adjacent lung showed the highest T cell clonality, higher than tumor, which suggests more focused antigenic responses in the uninvolved tumor-adjacent lung.

The receptor was derived from a male donor aged 60 or older with stage III squamous cell lung carcinoma. The starting material was peripheral blood, obtained before any cancer treatment.

The DNA sequence follows: TGCGCCAGCAGCTTGGTCGGAGGGGTGACTGAAGCTTTCTTT. Its coded protein is CASSLVGGVTEAFF. The sequence is built from TRBV5-1 and TRBJ1-1; perhaps TRBD1 is the D gene, with 5 bases matching. The germline V gene supplies CDR1 SGHRS and CDR2 YFSETQ. The CDR3 contains 14 residues, cysteine and phenylalanine counted. The CDR3 DNA has 42 bases and is translated from base 1. V gives up 0 bases and J gives up 5 bases, and the segment between their germline ends measures 11 bases.